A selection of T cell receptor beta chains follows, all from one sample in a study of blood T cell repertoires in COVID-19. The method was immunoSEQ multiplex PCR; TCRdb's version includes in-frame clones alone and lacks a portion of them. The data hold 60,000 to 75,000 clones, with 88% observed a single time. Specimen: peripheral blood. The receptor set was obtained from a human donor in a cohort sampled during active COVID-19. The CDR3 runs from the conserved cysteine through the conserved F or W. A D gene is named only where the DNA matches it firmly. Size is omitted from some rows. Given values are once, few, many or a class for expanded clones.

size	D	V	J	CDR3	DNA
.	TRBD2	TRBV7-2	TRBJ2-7	CASSLTREYEQYF	TGTGCCAGCAGCCTGACGCGGGAGTACGAGCAGTACTTC
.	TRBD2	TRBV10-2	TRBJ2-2	CASSQRGLANTGELFF	TGCGCCAGCAGTCAAAGGGGACTAGCGAACACCGGGGAGCTGTTTTTT
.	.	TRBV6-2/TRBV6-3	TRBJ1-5	CASSWTPDSNQPQHF	TGTGCCAGCAGTTGGACACCAGATAGCAATCAGCCCCAGCATTTT
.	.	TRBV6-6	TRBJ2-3	CASSYFGDTDTQYF	TGTGCCAGCAGTTACTTCGGGGACACAGATACGCAGTATTTT
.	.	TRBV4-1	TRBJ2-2	CASSRDNQMNTGELFF	TGCGCCAGCAGCCGGGACAATCAGATGAACACCGGGGAGCTGTTTTTT
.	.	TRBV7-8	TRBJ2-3	CASSFSTGSDTQYF	TGTGCCAGCAGCTTCTCGACGGGGTCAGATACGCAGTATTTT
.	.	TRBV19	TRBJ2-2	CASSMEWSGELFF	TGTGCCAGTAGTATGGAGTGGTCCGGGGAGCTGTTTTTT
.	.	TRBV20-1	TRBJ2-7	CSARATYEQYF	TGCAGTGCTAGGGCGACTTACGAGCAGTACTTC
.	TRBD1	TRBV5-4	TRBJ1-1	CASRGPGTGVRNTEAFF	TGTGCCAGCAGGGGCCCCGGGACAGGGGTCCGGAACACTGAAGCTTTCTTT
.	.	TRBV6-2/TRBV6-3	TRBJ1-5	CASSYSGGSGQPQHF	TGTGCCAGCAGTTACTCGGGGGGAAGCGGACAGCCCCAGCATTTT
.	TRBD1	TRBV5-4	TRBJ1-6	CASSMTPGTANSPLHF	TGTGCCAGCAGCATGACTCCCGGGACAGCTAATTCACCCCTCCACTTT
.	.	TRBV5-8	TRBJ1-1	CASSLKGPAEAFF	TGTGCCAGCAGCTTGAAGGGGCCGGCAGAAGCTTTCTTT
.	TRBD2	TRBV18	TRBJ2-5	CASSPETSGETQYF	TGTGCCAGCTCACCAGAGACTAGCGGGGAGACCCAGTACTTC
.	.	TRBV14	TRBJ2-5	CASSQDERETQYF	TGTGCCAGCAGCCAAGATGAGAGAGAGACCCAGTACTTC
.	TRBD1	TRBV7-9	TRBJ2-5	CASNRKGAGGETQYF	TGTGCCAGCAACCGAAAGGGGGCAGGCGGGGAGACCCAGTACTTC
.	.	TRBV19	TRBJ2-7	CASTPDGSGYEQYF	TGTGCCAGTACGCCTGATGGGAGTGGCTACGAGCAGTACTTC
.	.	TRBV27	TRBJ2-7	CASSPTTGAYEQYF	TGTGCCAGCAGTCCGACGACAGGAGCCTACGAGCAGTACTTC
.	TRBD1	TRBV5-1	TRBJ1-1	CASISGTGSTEAFF	TGCGCCAGCATTTCTGGGACAGGATCCACTGAAGCTTTCTTT
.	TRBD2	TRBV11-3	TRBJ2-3	CASSPGLAGLHTDTQYF	TGTGCCAGCAGCCCCGGACTAGCGGGACTCCACACAGATACGCAGTATTTT
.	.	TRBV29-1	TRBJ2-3	CSVWGGQKYNTDTQYF	TGCAGCGTTTGGGGTGGACAGAAATACAATACGGATACGCAGTATTTT
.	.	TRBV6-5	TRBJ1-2	CASSLGAPRWGYTF	TGTGCCAGCAGTCTGGGGGCTCCCCGATGGGGCTACACCTTC
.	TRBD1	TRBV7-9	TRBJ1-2	CASSAQGAHGYTF	TGTGCCAGCAGCGCACAGGGGGCCCATGGCTACACCTTC
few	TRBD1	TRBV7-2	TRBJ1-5	CASSNDRGRIEPQHF	TGTGCCAGCAGCAACGACAGGGGAAGGATTGAGCCCCAGCATTTT
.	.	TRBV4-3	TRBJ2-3	CASSQAASALRVDTQYF	TGCGCCAGCAGCCAAGCGGCTAGCGCCCTCCGGGTAGATACGCAGTATTTT
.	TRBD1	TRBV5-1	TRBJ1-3	CASSLEDRHSGNTIYF	TGCGCCAGCAGCTTGGAGGACAGGCACTCTGGAAACACCATATATTTT
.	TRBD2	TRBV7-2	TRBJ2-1	CASSLRASGGADEQFF	TGTGCCAGCAGCTTAAGGGCTAGCGGGGGGGCAGATGAGCAGTTCTTC
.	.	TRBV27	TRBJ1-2	CASRLTATGADYYGYTF	TGTGCCAGCAGACTAACTGCGACAGGAGCCGATTACTATGGCTACACCTTC
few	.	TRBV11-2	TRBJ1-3	CASSQGELSGNTIYF	TGTGCCAGCAGCCAAGGGGAACTCTCTGGAAACACCATATATTTT
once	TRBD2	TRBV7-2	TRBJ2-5	CASSLDLREAQETQYF	TGTGCCAGCAGCCTGGATCTGCGGGAGGCCCAAGAGACCCAGTACTTC
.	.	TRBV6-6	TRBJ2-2	CASSYGRTGELFF	TGTGCCAGCAGTTACGGGCGAACCGGGGAGCTGTTTTTT
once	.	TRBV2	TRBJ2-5	CASSEAGRGATQYF	TGTGCCAGCAGTGAAGCGGGCAGGGGAGCGACCCAGTACTTC
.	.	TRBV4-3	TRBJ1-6	CASSQGQKNSPLHF	TGCGCCAGCAGCCAAGGCCAGAAAAATTCACCCCTCCACTTT
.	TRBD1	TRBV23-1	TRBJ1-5	CASSQFGGTGSLQPQHF	TGCGCCAGCAGTCAATTCGGGGGGACAGGGTCGCTACAGCCCCAGCATTTT
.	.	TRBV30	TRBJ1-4	CAWSTLGGGKGMDEKLFF	TGTGCCTGGAGTACACTGGGAGGGGGTAAGGGGATGGATGAAAAACTGTTTTTT
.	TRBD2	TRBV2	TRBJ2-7	CASSDTASGSRAYEQYF	TGTGCCAGCAGTGATACGGCTAGCGGGAGTAGAGCCTACGAGCAGTACTTC
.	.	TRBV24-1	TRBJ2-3	CATSDPLGDTDTQYF	TGTGCCACCAGTGACCCCCTCGGGGACACAGATACGCAGTATTTT
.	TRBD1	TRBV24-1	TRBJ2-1	CATSEPRTGVVPNNEQFF	TGTGCCACCAGTGAACCCAGGACAGGGGTGGTCCCCAACAATGAGCAGTTCTTC
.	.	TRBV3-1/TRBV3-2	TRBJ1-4	CASSQDVGGEKLFF	TGTGCCAGCAGCCAAGACGTCGGAGGTGAAAAACTGTTTTTT
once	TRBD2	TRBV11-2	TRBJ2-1	CASSRGLAGGLGNEQFF	TGTGCCAGCAGCCGGGGATTAGCGGGAGGACTGGGAAATGAGCAGTTCTTC
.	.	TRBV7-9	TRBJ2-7	CASSAYTTYEQYF	TGTGCCAGCAGCGCCTACACTACCTACGAGCAGTACTTC
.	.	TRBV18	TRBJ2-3	CASSPELAGEGTDTQYF	TGTGCCAGCTCACCCGAACTAGCCGGGGAAGGCACAGATACGCAGTATTTT
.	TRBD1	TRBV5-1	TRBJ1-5	CASSLGQGVDQPQHF	TGCGCCAGCAGCTTGGGACAGGGGGTAGATCAGCCCCAGCATTTT
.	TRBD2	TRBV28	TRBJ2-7	CATRPATSAGGLSFEQYF	TGTGCCACCAGGCCGGCAACTAGCGCGGGGGGGCTGTCTTTCGAGCAGTACTTC
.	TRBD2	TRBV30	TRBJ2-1	CAWRPGLAGVDEQFF	TGTGCCTGGAGACCGGGACTAGCGGGGGTGGATGAGCAGTTCTTC
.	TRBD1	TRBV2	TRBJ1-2	CASSQGANYGYTF	TGTGCCAGCAGCCAGGGGGCTAACTATGGCTACACCTTC
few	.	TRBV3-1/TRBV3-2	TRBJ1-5	CASSPYMGDQPQHF	TGTGCCAGCAGCCCCTACATGGGAGATCAGCCCCAGCATTTT
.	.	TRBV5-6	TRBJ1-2	CASSLGQAPYGLGGYTF	TGTGCCAGCAGCTTGGGACAGGCCCCATACGGCCTGGGAGGCTACACCTTC
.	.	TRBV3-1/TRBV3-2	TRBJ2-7	CASSQRELSYEQYF	TGTGCCAGCAGCCAACGGGAGTTATCCTACGAGCAGTACTTC